This TCR beta chain appears in the sequencing data of a study of T-cell memory formation after mild COVID-19. Study-level background: Clustering of TCRs was largely donor specific.

Comment on this clonotype: What it recognizes is unknown.

Findings and caveats of the study: CD4/CD8 balance characterized clones contracting day 15 to 85, and CD4+ skew characterized later expanders. Some SARS-CoV-2-responding clones were already detected in memory before infection.

TCRdb re-analysed the 5' RACE reads in MiXCR, keeping a single row per CDR3 protein. The table includes approximately 500,000 distinct CDR3 sequences, roughly 25% detected once. This CDR3 is 13 amino acids long. Germline CDR1 reads SGDLS; CDR2 reads YYNGEE. Trimming cost V 0 bases and J 7 bases; bases outside gene matches: 3. This TCR came from an adult woman who had mild COVID-19 (a few samples of this study predate the infection). Cell type and time point are not known. Sequencing was performed on PBMCs or a T cell subset sorted from them (not recorded which). The chain carries TRBV9 and TRBJ1-2; 7 nucleotides line up with TRBD1. The CDR3 sequence: CASSVERGLGYTF. The CDR3 DNA reads TGTGCCAGCAGCGTAGAAAGGGGGCTTGGCTACACCTTC.